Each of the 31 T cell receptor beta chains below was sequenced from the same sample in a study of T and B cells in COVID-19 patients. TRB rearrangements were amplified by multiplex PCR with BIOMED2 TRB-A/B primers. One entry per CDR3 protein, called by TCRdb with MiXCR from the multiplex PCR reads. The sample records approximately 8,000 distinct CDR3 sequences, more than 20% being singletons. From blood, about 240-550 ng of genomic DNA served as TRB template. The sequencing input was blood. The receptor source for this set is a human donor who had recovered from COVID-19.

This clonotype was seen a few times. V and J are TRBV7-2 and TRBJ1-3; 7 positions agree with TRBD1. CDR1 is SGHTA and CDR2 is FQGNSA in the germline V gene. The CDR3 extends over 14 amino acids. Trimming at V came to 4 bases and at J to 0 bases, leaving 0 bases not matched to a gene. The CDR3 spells CASSWDSSGNTIYF. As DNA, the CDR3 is TGTGCCAGCAGCTGGGACAGCTCTGGAAACACCATATATTTT.

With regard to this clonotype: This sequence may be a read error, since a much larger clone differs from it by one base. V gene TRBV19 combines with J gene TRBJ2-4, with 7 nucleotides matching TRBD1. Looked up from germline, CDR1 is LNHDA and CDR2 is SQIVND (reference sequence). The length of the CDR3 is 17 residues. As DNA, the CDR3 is TGTACCAGTAGTATGGGCGCAGGGGGAATAGCCAAAAACATTCAGTACTTC. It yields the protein CTSSMGAGGIAKNIQYF.

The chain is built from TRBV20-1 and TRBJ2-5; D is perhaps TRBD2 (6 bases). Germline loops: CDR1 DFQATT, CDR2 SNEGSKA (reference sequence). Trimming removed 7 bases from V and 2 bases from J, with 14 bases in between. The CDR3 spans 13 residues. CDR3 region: CSGELAVQETQYF. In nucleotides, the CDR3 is TGCAGTGGTGAATTAGCGGTTCAAGAGACCCAGTACTTC.

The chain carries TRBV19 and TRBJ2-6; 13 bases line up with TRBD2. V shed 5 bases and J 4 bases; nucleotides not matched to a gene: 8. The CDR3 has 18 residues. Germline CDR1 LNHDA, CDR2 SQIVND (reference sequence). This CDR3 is CASSYSLAGGPGANVLTF. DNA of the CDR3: TGTGCCAGTAGTTACTCACTAGCGGGGGGGCCCGGGGCCAACGTCCTGACTTTC.

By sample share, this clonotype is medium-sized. The CDR3 nucleotides read TGTGCCAGCAGCTTGGTGGCAGGGGTCGACGGCTACACCTTC. Translation gives CASSLVAGVDGYTF. The chain links TRBV5-6 to TRBJ1-2, with D tentatively TRBD1 (6 bases). Trimming left V 0 bases short and J 8 bases short, with 14 bases between. The CDR3 consists of 14 residues. CDR1 and CDR2 from the germline V gene are SGHDT and YYEEEE.

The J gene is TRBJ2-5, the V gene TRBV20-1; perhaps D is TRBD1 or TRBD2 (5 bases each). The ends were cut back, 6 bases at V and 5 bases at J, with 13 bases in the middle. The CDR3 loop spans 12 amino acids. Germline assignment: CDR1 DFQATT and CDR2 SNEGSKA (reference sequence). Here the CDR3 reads CSAGAWEETQYF. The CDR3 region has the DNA TGCAGTGCCGGGGCCTGGGAGGAGACCCAGTACTTC.

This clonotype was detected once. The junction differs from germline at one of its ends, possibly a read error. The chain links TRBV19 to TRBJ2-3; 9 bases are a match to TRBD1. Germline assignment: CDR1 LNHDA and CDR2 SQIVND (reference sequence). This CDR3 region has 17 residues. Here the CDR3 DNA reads TGTGCCAGTAGTAGAAGACAGGGGGGAATCCTTGCAGACACGCAGTATTTT. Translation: CASSRRQGGILADTQYF.

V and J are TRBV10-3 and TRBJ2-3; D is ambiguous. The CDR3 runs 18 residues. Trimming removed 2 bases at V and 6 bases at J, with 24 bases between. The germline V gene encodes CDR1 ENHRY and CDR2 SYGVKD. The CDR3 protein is CAISEPKGLPSFMDTQYF. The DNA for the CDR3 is TGTGCCATCAGTGAGCCCAAGGGCCTTCCCTCCTTTATGGATACGCAGTATTTT.

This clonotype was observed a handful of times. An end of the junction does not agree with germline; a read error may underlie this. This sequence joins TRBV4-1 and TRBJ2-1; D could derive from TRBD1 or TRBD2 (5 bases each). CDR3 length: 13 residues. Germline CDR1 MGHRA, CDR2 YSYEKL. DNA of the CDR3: TGTGCCAGCAGCCAAACCGACAGCGGCGAGCAGTTCTTC. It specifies CASSQTDSGEQFF.

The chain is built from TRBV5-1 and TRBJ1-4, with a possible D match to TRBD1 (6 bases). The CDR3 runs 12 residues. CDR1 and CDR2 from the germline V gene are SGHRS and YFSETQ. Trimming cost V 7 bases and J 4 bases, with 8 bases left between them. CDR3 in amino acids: CASGGGNEKLFF. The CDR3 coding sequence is TGCGCCAGCGGAGGGGGTAATGAAAAACTGTTTTTT.

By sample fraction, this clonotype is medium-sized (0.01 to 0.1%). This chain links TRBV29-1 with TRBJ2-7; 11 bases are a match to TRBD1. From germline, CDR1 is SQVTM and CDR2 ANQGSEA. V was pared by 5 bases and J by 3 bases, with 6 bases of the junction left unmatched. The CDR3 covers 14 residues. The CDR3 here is CSVLSGQGGYEQYF. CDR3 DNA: TGCAGCGTTCTATCGGGACAGGGGGGCTACGAGCAGTACTTC.

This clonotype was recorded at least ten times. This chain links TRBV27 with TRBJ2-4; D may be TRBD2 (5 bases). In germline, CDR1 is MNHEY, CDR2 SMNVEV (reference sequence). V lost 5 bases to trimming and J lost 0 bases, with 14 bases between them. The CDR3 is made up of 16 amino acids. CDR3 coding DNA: TGTGCCAGCAGTGCCCCGGGGTATCTAGCCAAAAACATTCAGTACTTC. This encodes CASSAPGYLAKNIQYF.

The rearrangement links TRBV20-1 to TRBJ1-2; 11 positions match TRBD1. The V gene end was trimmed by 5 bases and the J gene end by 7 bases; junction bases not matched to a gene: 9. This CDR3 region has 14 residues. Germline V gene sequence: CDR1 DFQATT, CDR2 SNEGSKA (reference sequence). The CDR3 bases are TGCAGTGCTTCCCGGACAGGGGGCTGGGTTGGCTACACCTTC. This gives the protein CSASRTGGWVGYTF.

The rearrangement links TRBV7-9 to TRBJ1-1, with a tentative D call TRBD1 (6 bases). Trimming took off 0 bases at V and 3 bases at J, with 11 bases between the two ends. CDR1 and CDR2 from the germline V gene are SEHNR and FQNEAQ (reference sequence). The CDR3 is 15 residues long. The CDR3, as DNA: TGTGCCAGCAGCTTAGCTTTTGGGGGGCACACTGAAGCTTTCTTT. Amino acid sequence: CASSLAFGGHTEAFF.

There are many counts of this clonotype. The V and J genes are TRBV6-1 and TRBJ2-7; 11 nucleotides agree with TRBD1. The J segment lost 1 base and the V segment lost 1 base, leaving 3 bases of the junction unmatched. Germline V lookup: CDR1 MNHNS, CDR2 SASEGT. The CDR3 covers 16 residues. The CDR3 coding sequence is TGTGCCAGCAGTGAAGTGGACAGGGGGCTTTCCTACGAGCAGTACTTC. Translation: CASSEVDRGLSYEQYF.

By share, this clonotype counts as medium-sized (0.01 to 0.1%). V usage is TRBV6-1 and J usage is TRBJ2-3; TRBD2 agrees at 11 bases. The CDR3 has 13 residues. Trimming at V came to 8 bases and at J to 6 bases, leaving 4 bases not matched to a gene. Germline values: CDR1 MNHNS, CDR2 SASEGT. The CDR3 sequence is CASLTSGTDTQYF. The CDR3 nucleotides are TGTGCCAGCTTGACTAGCGGGACCGATACGCAGTATTTT.

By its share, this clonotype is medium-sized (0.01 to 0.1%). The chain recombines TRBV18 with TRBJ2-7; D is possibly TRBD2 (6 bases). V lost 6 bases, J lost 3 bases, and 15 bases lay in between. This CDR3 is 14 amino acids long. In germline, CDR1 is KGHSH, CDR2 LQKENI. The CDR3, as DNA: TGTGCCAGCTCTTCTTCTGGGAGGAACTACGAGCAGTACTTC. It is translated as CASSSSGRNYEQYF.

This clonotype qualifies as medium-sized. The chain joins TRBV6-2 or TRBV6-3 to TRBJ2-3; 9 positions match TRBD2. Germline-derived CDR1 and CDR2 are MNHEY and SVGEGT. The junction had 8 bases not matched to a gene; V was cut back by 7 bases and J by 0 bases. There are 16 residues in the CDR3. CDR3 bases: TGTGCCAGCACCCGACCTAGCGGGGTGAGCACAGATACGCAGTATTTT. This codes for CASTRPSGVSTDTQYF.

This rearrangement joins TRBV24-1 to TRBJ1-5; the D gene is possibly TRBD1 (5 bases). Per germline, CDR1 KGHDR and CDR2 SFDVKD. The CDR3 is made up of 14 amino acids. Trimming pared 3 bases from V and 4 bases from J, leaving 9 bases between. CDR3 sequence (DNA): TGTGCCACCAGTGATACAGGCCCGAATCAGCCCCAGCATTTT. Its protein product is CATSDTGPNQPQHF.

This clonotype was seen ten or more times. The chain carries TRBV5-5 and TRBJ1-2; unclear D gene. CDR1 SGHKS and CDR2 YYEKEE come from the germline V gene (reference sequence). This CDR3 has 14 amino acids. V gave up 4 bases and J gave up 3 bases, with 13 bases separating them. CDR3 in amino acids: CASSLRTGYYGYTF. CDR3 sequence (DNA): TGTGCCAGCAGCCTCAGGACGGGCTACTATGGCTACACCTTC. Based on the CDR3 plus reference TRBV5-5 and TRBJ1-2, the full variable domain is DAGVTQSPTHLIKTRGQQVTLRCSPISGHKSVSWYQQVLGQGPQFIFQYYEKEERGRGNFPDRFSARQFPNYSSELNVNALLLGDSALYLCASSLRTGYYGYTFGSGTRLTVV.

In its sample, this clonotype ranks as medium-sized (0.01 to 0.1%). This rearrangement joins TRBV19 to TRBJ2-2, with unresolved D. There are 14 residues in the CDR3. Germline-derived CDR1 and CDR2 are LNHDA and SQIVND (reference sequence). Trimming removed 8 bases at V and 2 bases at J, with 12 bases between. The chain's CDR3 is CASCNTRNTGELFF. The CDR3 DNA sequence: TGTGCCAGTTGTAATACACGAAACACCGGGGAGCTGTTTTTT.

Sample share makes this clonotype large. The CDR3 DNA reads TGCAGCGTTGAAAGGATGGTCGAGACCCAGTACTTC. Protein product: CSVERMVETQYF. This rearrangement joins TRBV29-1 to TRBJ2-5; no firm D call. This CDR3 comprises 12 residues. CDR1 SQVTM and CDR2 ANQGSEA come from the germline V gene. V lost 2 bases, J lost 5 bases, and 9 bases lay in between.

In DNA, the CDR3 is TGTGCCAGCTCCTTGGGAGTCGACGCTTTCTTT. Translating it yields CASSLGVDAFF. The chain carries TRBV28 and TRBJ1-1; D gene ambiguous. Germline V gives CDR1 MDHEN, CDR2 SYDVKM. The CDR3 length is 11 residues. Trimming took off 8 bases at V and 11 bases at J, with 15 bases between the two ends. Variable domain in full (rest from reference TRBV28 and TRBJ1-1): DVKVTQSSRYLVKRTGEKVFLECVQDMDHENMFWYRQDPGLGLRLIYFSYDVKMKEKGDIPEGYSVSREKKERFSLILESASTNQTSMYLCASSLGVDAFFGQGTRLTVV.

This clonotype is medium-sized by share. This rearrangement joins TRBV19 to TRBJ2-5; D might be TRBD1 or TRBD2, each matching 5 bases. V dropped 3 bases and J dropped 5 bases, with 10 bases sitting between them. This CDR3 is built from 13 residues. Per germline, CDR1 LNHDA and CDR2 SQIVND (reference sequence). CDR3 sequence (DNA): TGTGCCAGTAGTATCCGGGGCATGGAGACCCAGTACTTC. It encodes CASSIRGMETQYF.

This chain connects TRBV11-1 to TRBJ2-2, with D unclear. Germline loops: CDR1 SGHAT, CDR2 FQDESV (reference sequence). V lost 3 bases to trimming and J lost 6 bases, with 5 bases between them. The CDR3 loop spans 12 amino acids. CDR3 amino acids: CASSFTAGELFF. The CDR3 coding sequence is TGTGCCAGCAGCTTTACCGCCGGGGAGCTGTTTTTT. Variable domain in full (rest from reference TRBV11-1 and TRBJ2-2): EAEVAQSPRYKITEKSQAVAFWCDPISGHATLYWYRQILGQGPELLVQFQDESVVDDSQLPKDRFSAERLKGVDSTLKIQPAELGDSAMYLCASSFTAGELFFGEGSRLTVL.

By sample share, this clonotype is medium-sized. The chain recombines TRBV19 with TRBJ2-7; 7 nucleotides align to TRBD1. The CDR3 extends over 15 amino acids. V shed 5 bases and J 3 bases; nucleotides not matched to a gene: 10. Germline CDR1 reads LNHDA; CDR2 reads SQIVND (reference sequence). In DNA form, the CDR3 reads TGTGCCAGTAGTGCCCCCGGGACAGCGGACTACGAGCAGTACTTC. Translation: CASSAPGTADYEQYF.

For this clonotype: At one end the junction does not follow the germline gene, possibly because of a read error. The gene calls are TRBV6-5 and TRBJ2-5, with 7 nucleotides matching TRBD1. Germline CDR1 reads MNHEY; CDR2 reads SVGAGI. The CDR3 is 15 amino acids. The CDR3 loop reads CASRADRARQEAQYF. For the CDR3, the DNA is TGTGCCAGCAGAGCAGACAGGGCGCGACAAGAGGCCCAGTACTTC.

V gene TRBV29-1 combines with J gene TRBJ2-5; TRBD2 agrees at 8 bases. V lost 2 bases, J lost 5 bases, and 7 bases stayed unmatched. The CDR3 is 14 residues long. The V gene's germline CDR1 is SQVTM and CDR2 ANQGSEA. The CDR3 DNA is TGCAGCGTTGAAAGGGTAAGACTAGCGGAGACCCAGTACTTC. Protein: CSVERVRLAETQYF.

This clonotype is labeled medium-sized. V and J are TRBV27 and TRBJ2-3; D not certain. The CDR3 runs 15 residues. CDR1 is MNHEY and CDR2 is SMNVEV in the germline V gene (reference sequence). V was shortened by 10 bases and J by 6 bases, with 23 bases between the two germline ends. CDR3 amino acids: CATRRTTSGLDTQYF. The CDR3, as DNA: TGTGCCACCCGGAGAACTACCTCCGGGTTGGATACGCAGTATTTT.

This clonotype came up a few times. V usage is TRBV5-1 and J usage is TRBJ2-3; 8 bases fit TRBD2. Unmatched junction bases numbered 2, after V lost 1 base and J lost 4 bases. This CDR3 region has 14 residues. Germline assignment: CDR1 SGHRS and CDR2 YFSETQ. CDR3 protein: CASSLNGGADTQYF. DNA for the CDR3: TGCGCCAGCAGCTTGAACGGGGGGGCAGATACGCAGTATTTT. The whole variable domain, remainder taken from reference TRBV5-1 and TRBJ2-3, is KAGVTQTPRYLIKTRGQQVTLSCSPISGHRSVSWYQQTPGQGLQFLFEYFSETQRNKGNFPGRFSGRQFSNSRSEMNVSTLELGDSALYLCASSLNGGADTQYFGPGTRLTVL.

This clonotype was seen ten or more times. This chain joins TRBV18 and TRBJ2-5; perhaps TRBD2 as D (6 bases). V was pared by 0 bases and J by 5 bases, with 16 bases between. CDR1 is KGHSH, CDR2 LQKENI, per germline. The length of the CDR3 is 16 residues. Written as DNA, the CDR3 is TGTGCCAGCTCACCACCGGGCGGACTAACCGTGGAGACCCAGTACTTC. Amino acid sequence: CASSPPGGLTVETQYF.